The rows below give T cell receptor beta chains drawn from one sample of a study of blood T cells in healthy people across ages. TCRdb analysed the 5' RACE reads with MiXCR anew, one entry per CDR3 protein. The table shows around 800,000 distinct CDR3 sequences, with approximately 67% occurring only once. The material sequenced was blood. The receptor set was obtained from a young man in good health. CDR3s include the opening cysteine and the closing phenylalanine or tryptophan. A D gene is named only where the DNA matches it firmly. Not all rows give a size; the values are once, few, many and, for expanded clones, a class.

CDR3 length,clone size,J gene,V gene,D gene,CDR3 protein,CDR3 DNA
16,-,TRBJ2-5,TRBV9,TRBD2,CASSVQAGKYQETQYF,TGTGCCAGCAGCGTACAAGCGGGGAAGTACCAAGAGACCCAGTACTTC
13,-,TRBJ1-2,TRBV28,TRBD1,CASSPGQQYGYTF,TGTGCCAGCAGCCCGGGACAGCAATATGGCTACACCTTC
15,once,TRBJ2-4,TRBV9,-,CASSVATSAKNVQYF,TGTGCCAGCAGCGTAGCTACCTCAGCCAAAAACGTTCAGTACTTC
18,few,TRBJ2-3,TRBV20-1,TRBD2,CSARDLSLAGASTDTQYF,TGCAGTGCTAGAGATCTTTCGCTAGCGGGGGCTAGCACAGATACGCAGTATTTT
15,-,TRBJ2-5,TRBV7-2,TRBD2,CASSLEAGEQETQYF,TGTGCCAGCAGCTTAGAAGCGGGAGAACAAGAGACCCAGTACTTC
14,-,TRBJ2-3,TRBV5-1,-,CASSRSSGTDTQYF,TGCGCCAGCAGCCGATCCAGCGGTACAGATACGCAGTATTTT
15,many,TRBJ2-5,TRBV10-3,TRBD2,CAISESLLAGETQYF,TGTGCCATCAGTGAGTCGTTACTAGCGGGAGAGACCCAGTACTTC
16,-,TRBJ2-3,TRBV12-3/TRBV12-4,-,CASSPGGRGLYDTQYF,TGTGCCAGCAGTCCCGGCGGGCGGGGGCTTTACGATACGCAGTATTTT
15,-,TRBJ2-3,TRBV6-5,-,CASETWAGAQDTQYF,TGTGCCAGCGAAACTTGGGCAGGGGCGCAAGATACGCAGTATTTT
16,-,TRBJ1-3,TRBV18,-,CASSPPRQISGNTIYF,TGTGCCAGCTCACCACCGAGACAGATCTCTGGAAACACCATATATTTT
13,once,TRBJ1-1,TRBV10-3,TRBD1,CATQGAGTGQAFF,TGTGCCACACAGGGGGCAGGTACCGGACAAGCTTTCTTT
15,-,TRBJ2-3,TRBV29-1,TRBD2,CSVQTSGGGTDTQYF,TGCAGCGTCCAGACTAGCGGGGGAGGGACAGATACGCAGTATTTT
13,few,TRBJ2-7,TRBV20-1,-,CSARDLVDYEQYF,TGCAGTGCTAGAGATCTTGTAGACTACGAGCAGTACTTC
16,-,TRBJ2-5,TRBV20-1,TRBD1,CSATHHRTGYQETQYF,TGCAGTGCTACCCATCATCGGACAGGGTACCAAGAGACCCAGTACTTC
17,few,TRBJ2-4,TRBV6-2/TRBV6-3,TRBD2,CASSPGLANLAKNIQYF,TGTGCCAGCAGTCCGGGACTAGCTAACCTAGCCAAAAACATTCAGTACTTC
11,-,TRBJ1-1,TRBV7-9,-,CASSLGEAAFF,TGTGCCAGCAGCTTAGGTGAGGCAGCTTTCTTT